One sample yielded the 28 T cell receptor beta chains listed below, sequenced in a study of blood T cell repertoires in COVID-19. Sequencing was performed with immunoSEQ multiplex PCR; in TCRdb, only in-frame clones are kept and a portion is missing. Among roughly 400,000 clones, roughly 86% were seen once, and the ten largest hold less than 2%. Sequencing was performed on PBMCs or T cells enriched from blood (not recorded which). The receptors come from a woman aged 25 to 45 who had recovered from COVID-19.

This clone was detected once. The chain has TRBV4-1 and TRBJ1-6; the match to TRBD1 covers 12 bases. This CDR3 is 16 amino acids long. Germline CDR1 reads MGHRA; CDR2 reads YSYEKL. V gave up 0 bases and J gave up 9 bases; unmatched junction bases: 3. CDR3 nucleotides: TGCGCCAGCAGCCAAGATTGGGACAGGGGGCCTTCACCCCTCCACTTT. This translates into CASSQDWDRGPSPLHF.

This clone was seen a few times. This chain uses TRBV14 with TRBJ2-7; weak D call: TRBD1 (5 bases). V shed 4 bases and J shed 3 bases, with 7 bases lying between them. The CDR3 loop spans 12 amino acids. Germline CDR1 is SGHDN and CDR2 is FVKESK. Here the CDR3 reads CASSPGYYEQYF. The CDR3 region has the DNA TGTGCCAGCAGCCCAGGGTACTACGAGCAGTACTTC.

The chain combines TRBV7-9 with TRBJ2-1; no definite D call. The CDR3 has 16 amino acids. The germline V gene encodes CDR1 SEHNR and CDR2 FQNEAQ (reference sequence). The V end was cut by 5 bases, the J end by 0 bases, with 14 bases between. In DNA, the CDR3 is TGTGCCAGCAGCGCCCATATGACAAGCTCCTACAATGAGCAGTTCTTC. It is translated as CASSAHMTSSYNEQFF.

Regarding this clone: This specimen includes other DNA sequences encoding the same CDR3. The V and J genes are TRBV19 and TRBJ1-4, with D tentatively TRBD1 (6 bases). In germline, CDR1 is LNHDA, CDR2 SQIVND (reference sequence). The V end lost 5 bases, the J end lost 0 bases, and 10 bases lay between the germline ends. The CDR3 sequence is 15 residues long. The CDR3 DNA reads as TGTGCCAGTAGTCCTCAGGGGACAACTAATGAAAAACTGTTTTTT. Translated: CASSPQGTTNEKLFF.

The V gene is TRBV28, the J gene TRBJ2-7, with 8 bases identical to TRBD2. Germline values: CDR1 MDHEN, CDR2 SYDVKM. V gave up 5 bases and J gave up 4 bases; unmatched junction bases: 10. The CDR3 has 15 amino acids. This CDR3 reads CASSPVVGGRYEQYF. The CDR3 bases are TGTGCCAGCAGTCCCGTGGTAGGCGGGAGGTACGAGCAGTACTTC.

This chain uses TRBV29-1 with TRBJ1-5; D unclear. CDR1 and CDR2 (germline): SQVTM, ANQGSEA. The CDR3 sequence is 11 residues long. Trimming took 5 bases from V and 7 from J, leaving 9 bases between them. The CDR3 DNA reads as TGCAGCGTTTCCAACTTGCAGCCCCAGCATTTT. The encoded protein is CSVSNLQPQHF.

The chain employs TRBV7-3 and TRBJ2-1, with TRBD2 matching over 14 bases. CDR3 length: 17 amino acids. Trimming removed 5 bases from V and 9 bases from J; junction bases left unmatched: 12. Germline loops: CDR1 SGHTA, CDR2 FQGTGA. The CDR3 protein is CASSPQGLAGDGAEQFF. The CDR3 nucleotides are TGTGCCAGCAGCCCCCAGGGACTAGCGGGAGATGGTGCTGAGCAGTTCTTC.

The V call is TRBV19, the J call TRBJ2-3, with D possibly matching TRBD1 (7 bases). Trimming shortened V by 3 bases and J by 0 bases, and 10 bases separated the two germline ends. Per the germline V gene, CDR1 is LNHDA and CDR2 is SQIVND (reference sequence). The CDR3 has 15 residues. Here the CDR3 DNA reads TGTGCCAGTAGTATGCGGGACAGAAGCACAGATACGCAGTATTTT. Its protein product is CASSMRDRSTDTQYF.

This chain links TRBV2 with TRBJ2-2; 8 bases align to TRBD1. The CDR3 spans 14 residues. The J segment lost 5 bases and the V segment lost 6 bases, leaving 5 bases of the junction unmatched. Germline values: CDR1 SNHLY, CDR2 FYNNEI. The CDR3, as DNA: TGTGCCAGCAGACCCGGACAGGGAACCGGGGAGCTGTTTTTT. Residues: CASRPGQGTGELFF.

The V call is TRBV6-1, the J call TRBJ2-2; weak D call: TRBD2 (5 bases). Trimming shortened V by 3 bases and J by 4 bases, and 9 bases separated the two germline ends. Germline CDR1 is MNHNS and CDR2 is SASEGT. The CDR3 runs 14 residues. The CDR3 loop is CASSELGGTGELFF. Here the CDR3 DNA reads TGTGCCAGCAGTGAGCTAGGAGGCACCGGGGAGCTGTTTTTT.

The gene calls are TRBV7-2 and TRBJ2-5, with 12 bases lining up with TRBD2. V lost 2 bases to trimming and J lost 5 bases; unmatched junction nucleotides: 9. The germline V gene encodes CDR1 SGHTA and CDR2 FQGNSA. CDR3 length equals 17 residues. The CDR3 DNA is TGTGCCAGCAGCTTAAGACTAGCGGGGGCAGGCTCGGAGACCCAGTACTTC. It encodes CASSLRLAGAGSETQYF.

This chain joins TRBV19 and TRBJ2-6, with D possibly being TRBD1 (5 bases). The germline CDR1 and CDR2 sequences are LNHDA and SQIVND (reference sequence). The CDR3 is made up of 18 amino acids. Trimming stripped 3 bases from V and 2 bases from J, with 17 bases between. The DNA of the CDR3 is TGTGCCAGTAGTATTCGTGGACAAGTCCTCCCTGGGGCCAACGTCCTGACTTTC. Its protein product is CASSIRGQVLPGANVLTF.

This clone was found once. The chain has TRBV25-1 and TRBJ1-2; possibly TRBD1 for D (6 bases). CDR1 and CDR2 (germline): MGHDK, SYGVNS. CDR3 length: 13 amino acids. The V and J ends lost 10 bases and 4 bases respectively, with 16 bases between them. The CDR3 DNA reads TGTGCCAACTACGAGGACAGAAGCTATGGCTACACCTTC. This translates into CANYEDRSYGYTF.

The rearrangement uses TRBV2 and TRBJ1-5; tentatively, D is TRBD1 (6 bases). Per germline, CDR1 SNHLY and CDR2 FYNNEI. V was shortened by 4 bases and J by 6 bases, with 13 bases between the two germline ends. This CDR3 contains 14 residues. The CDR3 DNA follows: TGTGCCAGCAGTGGGGACATCGACCCTCAGCCCCAGCATTTT. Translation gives CASSGDIDPQPQHF.

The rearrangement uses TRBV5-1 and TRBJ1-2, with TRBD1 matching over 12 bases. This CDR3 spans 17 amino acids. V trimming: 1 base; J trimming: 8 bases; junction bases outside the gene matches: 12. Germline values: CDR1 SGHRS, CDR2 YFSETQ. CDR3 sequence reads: CASSLFPPGQGAEGYTF. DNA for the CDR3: TGCGCCAGCAGCTTGTTTCCTCCGGGACAGGGGGCGGAGGGCTACACCTTC.

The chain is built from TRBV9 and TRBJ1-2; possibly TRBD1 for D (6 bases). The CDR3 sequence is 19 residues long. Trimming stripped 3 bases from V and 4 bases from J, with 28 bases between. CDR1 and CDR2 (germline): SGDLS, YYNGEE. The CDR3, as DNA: TGTGCCAGCAGCGACCCGGTCGTCTCCACAGGGCCACTTTTCTATGGCTACACCTTC. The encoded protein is CASSDPVVSTGPLFYGYTF. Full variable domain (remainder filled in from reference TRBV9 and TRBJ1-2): DSGVTQTPKHLITATGQRVTLRCSPRSGDLSVYWYQQSLDQGLQFLIQYYNGEERAKGNILERFSAQQFPDLHSELNLSSLELGDSALYFCASSDPVVSTGPLFYGYTFGSGTRLTVV.

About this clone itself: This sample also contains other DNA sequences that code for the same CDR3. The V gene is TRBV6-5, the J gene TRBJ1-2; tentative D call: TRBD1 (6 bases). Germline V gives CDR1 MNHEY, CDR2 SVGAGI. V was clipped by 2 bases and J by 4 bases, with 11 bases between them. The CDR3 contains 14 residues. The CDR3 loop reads CASSYGTGTYGYTF. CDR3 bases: TGTGCCAGCAGTTACGGAACAGGGACCTATGGCTACACCTTC.

The CDR3 DNA follows: TGTGCCACCAGCAGTATAAGAGAACGCGGGACCGAAAGGGAAAAACTGTTTTTT. Protein sequence: CATSSIRERGTEREKLFF. The V call is TRBV15, the J call TRBJ1-4, with D possibly being TRBD1 (5 bases). The CDR3 consists of 18 residues. CDR1 and CDR2 (germline): LNHNV, YYDKDF (reference sequence). V lost 3 bases and J lost 8, with 25 bases in between.

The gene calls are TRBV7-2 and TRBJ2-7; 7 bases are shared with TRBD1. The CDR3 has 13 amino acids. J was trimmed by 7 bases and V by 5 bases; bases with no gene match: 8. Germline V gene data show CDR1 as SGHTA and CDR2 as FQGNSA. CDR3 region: CASSLGTVEEQYF. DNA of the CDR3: TGTGCCAGCAGCCTCGGGACAGTAGAGGAGCAGTACTTC.

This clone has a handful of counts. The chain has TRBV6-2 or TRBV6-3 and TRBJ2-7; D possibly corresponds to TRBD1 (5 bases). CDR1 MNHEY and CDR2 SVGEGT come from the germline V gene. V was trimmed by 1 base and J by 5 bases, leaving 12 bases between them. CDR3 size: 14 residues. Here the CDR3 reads CASSYLSRAHEQYF. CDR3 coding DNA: TGTGCCAGCAGTTACTTGTCCAGGGCCCACGAGCAGTACTTC.

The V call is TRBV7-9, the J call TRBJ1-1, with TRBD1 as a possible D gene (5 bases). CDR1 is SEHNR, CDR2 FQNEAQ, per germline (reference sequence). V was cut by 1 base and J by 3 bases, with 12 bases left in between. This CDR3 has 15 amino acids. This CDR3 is CASSLGTGGDTEAFF. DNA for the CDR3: TGTGCCAGCAGCTTAGGAACGGGGGGAGACACTGAAGCTTTCTTT.

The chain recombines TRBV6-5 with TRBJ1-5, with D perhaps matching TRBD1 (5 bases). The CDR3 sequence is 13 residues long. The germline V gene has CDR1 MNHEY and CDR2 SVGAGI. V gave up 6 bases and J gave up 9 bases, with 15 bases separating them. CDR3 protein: CASSVGTPRPQHF. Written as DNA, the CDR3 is TGTGCCAGCAGCGTCGGGACTCCCCGGCCCCAGCATTTT.

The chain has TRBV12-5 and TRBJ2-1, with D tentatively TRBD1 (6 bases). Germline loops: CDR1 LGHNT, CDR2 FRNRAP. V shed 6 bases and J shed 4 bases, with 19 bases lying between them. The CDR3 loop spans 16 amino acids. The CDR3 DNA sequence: TGTGCTAGTGGGCCAACCGGGACACCGCCTTACAATGAGCAGTTCTTC. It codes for CASGPTGTPPYNEQFF.

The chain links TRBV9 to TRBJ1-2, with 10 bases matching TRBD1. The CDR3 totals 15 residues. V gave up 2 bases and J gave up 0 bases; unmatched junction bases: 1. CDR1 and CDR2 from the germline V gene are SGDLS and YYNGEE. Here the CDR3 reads CASSVGTGANYGYTF. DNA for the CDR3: TGTGCCAGCAGCGTCGGGACAGGGGCTAACTATGGCTACACCTTC.

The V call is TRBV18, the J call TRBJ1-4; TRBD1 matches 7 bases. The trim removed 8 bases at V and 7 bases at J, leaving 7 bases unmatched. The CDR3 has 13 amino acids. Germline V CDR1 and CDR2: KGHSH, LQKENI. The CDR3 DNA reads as TGTGCCAGCCGAAAAAACAGGGGTGAAAAACTGTTTTTT. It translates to CASRKNRGEKLFF. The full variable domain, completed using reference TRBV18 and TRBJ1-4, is NAGVMQNPRHLVRRRGQEARLRCSPMKGHSHVYWYRQLPEEGLKFMVYLQKENIIDESGMPKERFSAEFPKEGPSILRIQQVVRGDSAAYFCASRKNRGEKLFFGSGTQLSVL.

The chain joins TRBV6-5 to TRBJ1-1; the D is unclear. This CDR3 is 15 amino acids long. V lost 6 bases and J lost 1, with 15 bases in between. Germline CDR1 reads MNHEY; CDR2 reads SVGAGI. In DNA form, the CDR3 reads TGTGCCAGCAGCCACGCCCGTTCAGGGAACACTGAAGCTTTCTTT. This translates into CASSHARSGNTEAFF.

CDR3 loop: CASSTTVQPQHF. CDR3 sequence (DNA): TGTGCCAGTAGTACAACAGTTCAGCCCCAGCATTTT. V is TRBV19 and J is TRBJ1-5; the D is unclear. This CDR3 has 12 residues. Germline V gene sequence: CDR1 LNHDA, CDR2 SQIVND (reference sequence). Trimming took 4 bases from V and 6 from J, leaving 7 bases between them.

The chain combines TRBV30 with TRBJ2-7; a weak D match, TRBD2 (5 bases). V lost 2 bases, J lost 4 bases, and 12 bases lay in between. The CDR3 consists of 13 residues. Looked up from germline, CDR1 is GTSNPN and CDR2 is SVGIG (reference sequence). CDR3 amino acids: CAWSIGSKYEQYF. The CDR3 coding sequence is TGTGCCTGGAGTATTGGGAGTAAGTACGAGCAGTACTTC.